These 32 T cell receptor beta chains originate from one sample sequenced in a study of human T cells and chemical hapten exposure. TCRdb reanalysed the RACE reads using MiXCR and keeps one entry per CDR3 protein. The sample gives around 350,000 distinct CDR3 sequences, around 5.5% of which show up once; approximately 8.2% is in the top ten. As for time point: pre-sensitization, week 0. The treatment denotes: therapeutic diphenylcyclopropenone sensitization with weekly scalp DPC. Sample: whole blood, taken in connection with sensitization to the hapten diphenylcyclopropenone (DPC). These receptors originate from a woman aged 18-29 years with alopecia areata. Some clones in this sample may be carry-over from other donors' samples.

This clonotype was counted at least ten times. The rearrangement links TRBV7-2 to TRBJ1-6; the D gene is possibly TRBD1 (5 bases). In germline, CDR1 is SGHTA, CDR2 FQGNSA. With 5 bases removed from V and 10 bases from J, the gap between germline ends came to 18 bases. There are 15 residues in the CDR3. CDR3 amino acids: CASSPQVQGGSPLHF. The CDR3 nucleotides read TGTGCCAGCAGCCCGCAGGTCCAGGGCGGCTCACCCCTCCACTTT.

J is TRBJ2-3 and V is TRBV24-1; a weak D match, TRBD2 (6 bases). Germline CDR1 reads KGHDR; CDR2 reads SFDVKD. The V end lost 7 bases, the J end lost 3 bases, and 10 bases lay between the germline ends. This CDR3 is built from 13 residues. The CDR3 coding sequence is TGTGCCACCAGAGGGGAGGATACAGATACGCAGTATTTT. Its protein is CATRGEDTDTQYF.

The rearrangement joins TRBV12-3 or TRBV12-4 to TRBJ2-7, with 7 positions matching TRBD1. The CDR3 contains 16 residues. The ends lost 4 bases at V and 4 bases at J; junction bases unmatched: 13. The DNA of the CDR3 is TGTGCCAGCAGTTCACTACAGGGGAGCTGGGGATACGAGCAGTACTTC. Encoded protein: CASSSLQGSWGYEQYF.

The chain uses TRBV14 and TRBJ1-1; no clear D gene. CDR3 length: 15 residues. V lost 1 base and J 3 bases, leaving 12 bases between the germline ends. Per the germline V gene, CDR1 is SGHDN and CDR2 is FVKESK. The CDR3 loop is CASSQAKNWDTEAFF. DNA for the CDR3: TGTGCCAGCAGCCAAGCTAAGAACTGGGACACTGAAGCTTTCTTT.

This clonotype was detected ten times or more. The chain joins TRBV20-1 to TRBJ2-3; a weak D match, TRBD2 (6 bases). Germline CDR1 DFQATT, CDR2 SNEGSKA (reference sequence). The CDR3 sequence is 12 residues long. CDR3 amino acids: CVGGGYTDTQYF. CDR3 nucleotide sequence: TGCGTTGGTGGGGGGTACACAGATACGCAGTATTTT.

This clonotype was observed a handful of times. The chain uses TRBV6-5 and TRBJ2-1, with D possibly matching TRBD2 (5 bases). In germline, CDR1 is MNHEY, CDR2 SVGAGI. This CDR3 is built from 16 residues. The germline V and J ends were trimmed by 0 bases and 0 bases, with 9 bases remaining between them. CDR3 DNA sequence: TGTGCCAGCAGTTACTCGGAGCGGAGCTCCTACAATGAGCAGTTCTTC. Translated, it gives CASSYSERSSYNEQFF.

At least ten counts were recorded for this clonotype. The chain links TRBV28 to TRBJ2-1; 8 positions match TRBD1. The CDR3 is 12 amino acids. J lost 10 bases, V lost 8 bases, and 7 bases had no gene match. Looked up from germline, CDR1 is MDHEN and CDR2 is SYDVKM. The CDR3 sequence is CASFTDREEQFF. The CDR3 DNA reads TGTGCCAGCTTTACGGACAGGGAAGAGCAGTTCTTC.

This clonotype was detected a few times. This rearrangement joins TRBV18 to TRBJ2-5, with D uncertain. Germline V gene lookup returns CDR1 KGHSH and CDR2 LQKENI. The V and J ends lost 0 bases and 9 bases respectively, with 14 bases between them. The CDR3 has 14 amino acids. DNA of the CDR3: TGTGCCAGCTCACCACCCGGCAGCGCGGCGGCCCAGTACTTC. Protein sequence: CASSPPGSAAAQYF.

The J gene is TRBJ2-2, the V gene TRBV6-1; 9 bases are shared with TRBD2. The CDR3 totals 15 residues. Germline V gene lookup returns CDR1 MNHNS and CDR2 SASEGT. The V gene end was trimmed by 6 bases and the J gene end by 0 bases; junction bases not matched to a gene: 2. The CDR3 region is CASRRGGANTGELFF. CDR3 nucleotide sequence: TGTGCCAGCAGGCGGGGGGGCGCGAACACCGGGGAGCTGTTTTTT.

This clonotype occurred many times. V usage is TRBV4-3 and J usage is TRBJ1-5, with unresolved D. Germline V gene sequence: CDR1 LGHNA, CDR2 YSLEER. V dropped 1 base and J dropped 9 bases, with 13 bases sitting between them. There are 14 residues in the CDR3. The DNA of the CDR3 is TGCGCCAGCAGCCAAGGCATCCTGCTAGGGCCCCAGCATTTT. Protein product: CASSQGILLGPQHF.

The sample holds many counts of this clonotype. The chain is built from TRBV24-1 and TRBJ1-4, with D unresolved. Germline assignment: CDR1 KGHDR and CDR2 SFDVKD. Between the trimmed V and J ends, which lost 3 bases and 14 bases, there was a span of 9 bases. The CDR3 length is 11 residues. The CDR3 region is CATSDGISLFF. Written as DNA, the CDR3 is TGTGCCACCAGTGATGGGATTAGTCTGTTTTTT.

This clonotype was counted ten times or more. The V gene is TRBV16, the J gene TRBJ2-2; a weak D match, TRBD1 (6 bases). This CDR3 region has 18 residues. Germline loops: CDR1 KGHSY, CDR2 FQNENV. V shed 4 bases and J shed 0 bases, with 18 bases lying between them. CDR3 region: CASSPPDSSPSNTGELFF. CDR3 nucleotide sequence: TGTGCCAGCAGCCCGCCGGACAGTTCCCCTTCGAACACCGGGGAGCTGTTTTTT.

This clonotype occurred a few times. This chain connects TRBV20-1 to TRBJ1-6; 7 positions agree with TRBD1. The junction had 8 bases not matched to a gene; V was cut back by 3 bases and J by 9 bases. Germline loops: CDR1 DFQATT, CDR2 SNEGSKA (reference sequence). The CDR3 loop spans 14 amino acids. DNA for the CDR3: TGCAGTGCTAGCTACAGGGGATCCCCTTCACCCCTCCACTTT. Translating gives CSASYRGSPSPLHF.

This clonotype was recorded many times. The chain carries TRBV12-3 or TRBV12-4 and TRBJ1-6; D ambiguous. The CDR3 is 12 amino acids. The V end lost 6 bases, the J end lost 12 bases, and 12 bases lay between the germline ends. CDR3 residues: CASSRSGEPLHF. The CDR3 DNA reads TGTGCCAGCAGCCGATCGGGTGAACCCCTCCACTTT.

The rearrangement joins TRBV27 to TRBJ1-4; 7 bases agree with TRBD1. Germline V gene lookup returns CDR1 MNHEY and CDR2 SMNVEV (reference sequence). This CDR3 contains 17 residues. J gave up 1 base and V 3 bases, and 8 bases lay outside the gene matches. CDR3 sequence (DNA): TGTGCCAGCAGTTTCTTATTACAGGGGAGAACTAATGAAAAACTGTTTTTT. Its translation: CASSFLLQGRTNEKLFF.

This chain connects TRBV7-9 to TRBJ1-2; tentatively, D is TRBD1 (6 bases). V was cut by 2 bases and J by 4 bases, with 14 bases left in between. The CDR3 is made up of 15 amino acids. The germline CDR1 and CDR2 sequences are SEHNR and FQNEAQ (reference sequence). The CDR3 nucleotides are TGTGCCAGCAGCTTATCCACACAGGGATCCTATGGCTACACCTTC. This translates into CASSLSTQGSYGYTF.

This clonotype was observed a few times. The CDR3 is CASRQGSANYGYTF. The CDR3 DNA is TGTGCCAGCCGACAGGGCTCTGCCAACTATGGCTACACCTTC. The J gene is TRBJ1-2, the V gene TRBV6-5; 7 positions agree with TRBD1. The CDR3 sequence is 14 residues long. CDR1 and CDR2 from the germline V gene are MNHEY and SVGAGI. The V gene end was trimmed by 8 bases and the J gene end by 2 bases; junction bases not matched to a gene: 8.

The genes are TRBV10-3 and TRBJ2-5; 10 nucleotides agree with TRBD1. Trimming took 5 bases from V and 3 from J; bases not matched to a gene: 3. Germline CDR1 and CDR2: ENHRY and SYGVKD. CDR3 length: 14 amino acids. The CDR3 sequence: CAISLGQGKETQYF. The CDR3, as DNA: TGTGCCATCAGTTTGGGACAGGGGAAAGAGACCCAGTACTTC.

CDR3: CASSFEHQETQYF. CDR3 nucleotide sequence: TGTGCCAGCAGCTTTGAACACCAAGAGACCCAGTACTTC. This sequence joins TRBV5-4 and TRBJ2-5; D is unclear. This CDR3 contains 13 residues. Germline V gives CDR1 SGHNT, CDR2 YYREEE (reference sequence). V dropped 2 bases and J dropped 0 bases, with 5 bases sitting between them.

The chain has TRBV21-1 and TRBJ2-7; the table's TRBD2 call for D was not verified on the DNA. TRBV21-1 is tagged as a pseudogene. The CDR3 runs to 14 residues. The CDR3 nucleotides read TGTGCCAGCAGCAAAGGGGAGGGGAGCTCCGAGCAGTACTTC. Its translation: CASSKGEGSSEQYF.

This clonotype was seen many times. The chain carries TRBV12-3 or TRBV12-4 and TRBJ1-3; no clear D. The CDR3 contains 13 residues. Trimming pared 5 bases from V and 0 bases from J, leaving 5 bases between. The CDR3 DNA is TGTGCCAGCAGTAGGGTCTCTGGAAACACCATATATTTT. Its protein is CASSRVSGNTIYF.

This clonotype was counted ten times or more. The chain uses TRBV10-3 and TRBJ2-7; 11 nucleotides align to TRBD1. This CDR3 spans 15 amino acids. V shed 7 bases, J shed 3 bases, and the junction held 8 bases outside the gene matches. Germline V gives CDR1 ENHRY, CDR2 SYGVKD. This CDR3 reads CAITNAGTGGYEQYF. The CDR3 coding sequence is TGTGCCATCACCAATGCCGGGACAGGGGGCTACGAGCAGTACTTC.

This clonotype has more than one count but fewer than ten. The V gene is TRBV5-5, the J gene TRBJ2-2; D gene uncertain. CDR1 is SGHKS, CDR2 YYEKEE, per germline (reference sequence). Deletions cut 6 bases from V and 4 bases from J, with 19 bases between. The CDR3 has 16 residues. The CDR3 DNA reads as TGTGCCAGCACCATTAGTCATCACGGTGTCACCGGGGAGCTGTTTTTT. This encodes CASTISHHGVTGELFF. Variable domain in full (rest from reference TRBV5-5 and TRBJ2-2): DAGVTQSPTHLIKTRGQQVTLRCSPISGHKSVSWYQQVLGQGPQFIFQYYEKEERGRGNFPDRFSARQFPNYSSELNVNALLLGDSALYLCASTISHHGVTGELFFGEGSRLTVL.

This clonotype has just a few counts. The chain links TRBV12-3 or TRBV12-4 to TRBJ2-7; 10 bases are shared with TRBD2. This CDR3 has 16 amino acids. The J segment lost 2 bases and the V segment lost 4 bases, leaving 8 bases of the junction unmatched. Here the CDR3 reads CASSSRGAGGPYEQYF. In DNA, the CDR3 is TGTGCCAGCAGTTCCCGAGGAGCGGGGGGGCCCTACGAGCAGTACTTC.

This chain's CDR3 is CASSFSGGAYNEQFF. CDR3 coding DNA: TGCGCCAGCAGCTTTAGCGGGGGGGCCTACAATGAGCAGTTCTTC. The J gene is TRBJ2-1, the V gene TRBV5-1, with 11 bases fitting TRBD2. The V gene end was trimmed by 2 bases and the J gene end by 2 bases; junction bases not matched to a gene: 0. Germline CDR1 is SGHRS and CDR2 is YFSETQ. This CDR3 has 15 amino acids.

This clonotype was recorded many times. The chain is built from TRBV3-1 and TRBJ2-3, with D maybe TRBD2 (5 bases). The CDR3 totals 15 residues. Germline V gene lookup returns CDR1 LGHDT and CDR2 YNNKEL (reference sequence). The germline V and J ends were trimmed by 0 bases and 5 bases, with 12 bases remaining between them. CDR3 nucleotides: TGTGCCAGCAGCCAAGAAATCGGGATGGTAGATACGCAGTATTTT. Protein product: CASSQEIGMVDTQYF.

The chain employs TRBV4-3 and TRBJ2-2; D call uncertain. The length of the CDR3 is 16 residues. Germline CDR1 is LGHNA and CDR2 is YSLEER. The V gene lost 1 base and the J gene lost 4 bases, with 13 bases spanning the gap. For the CDR3, the DNA is TGCGCCAGCAGCCAAGTCGTAGGCGAGAGCACCGGGGAGCTGTTTTTT. Translation: CASSQVVGESTGELFF.

This clonotype was seen a handful of times. The chain's CDR3 is CASSQAARETDTQYF. The CDR3, as DNA: TGCGCCAGCAGCCAAGCAGCGCGGGAGACAGATACGCAGTATTTT. The chain has TRBV4-3 and TRBJ2-3, with 7 bases aligning to TRBD2. CDR1 is LGHNA and CDR2 is YSLEER in the germline V gene. The length of the CDR3 is 15 residues. V gave up 1 base and J gave up 3 bases; unmatched junction bases: 4.

There are many counts of this clonotype. The J gene is TRBJ1-5, the V gene TRBV18; D possibly corresponds to TRBD1 (5 bases). There are 15 residues in the CDR3. CDR1 is KGHSH, CDR2 LQKENI, per germline. V lost 3 bases and J 0 bases, leaving 9 bases between the germline ends. CDR3 coding DNA: TGTGCCAGCTCACCGGGGGATTATAGCAATCAGCCCCAGCATTTT. Its translation: CASSPGDYSNQPQHF.

This clonotype has a count of ten or more. The chain links TRBV4-3 to TRBJ1-2, with 10 positions matching TRBD1. V shed 3 bases and J 5 bases; nucleotides not matched to a gene: 6. Per germline, CDR1 LGHNA and CDR2 YSLEER. The CDR3 is made up of 15 amino acids. The CDR3 coding sequence is TGCGCCAGCAGCCAGGGGACAGGGGCGGGGTATGGCTACACCTTC. This codes for CASSQGTGAGYGYTF.

This clonotype was detected a few times. The chain recombines TRBV29-1 with TRBJ1-1, with TRBD1 as a possible D gene (5 bases). This CDR3 spans 11 amino acids. V lost 6 bases to trimming and J lost 7 bases, with 12 bases between them. Looked up from germline, CDR1 is SQVTM and CDR2 is ANQGSEA. The CDR3 sequence is CSVPGGSEAFF. The CDR3 DNA is TGCAGCGTCCCTGGGGGGAGTGAAGCTTTCTTT.

This clonotype appeared many times. The gene calls are TRBV7-2 and TRBJ2-3; no clear D. This CDR3 has 15 residues. The germline V gene has CDR1 SGHTA and CDR2 FQGNSA. The V end lost 0 bases, the J end lost 0 bases, and 7 bases lay between the germline ends. The CDR3 DNA reads as TGTGCCAGCAGCTTAGCATCCCTTAGCACAGATACGCAGTATTTT. Translation gives CASSLASLSTDTQYF.